These T cell receptor beta chains were read from a single sample in a study of blood T cells in healthy people across ages. In TCRdb, the 5' RACE reads were re-called with MiXCR into one record per CDR3 protein. The data contain 550,000 to 750,000 distinct CDR3 sequences, roughly 20% of them singletons. Sequencing was carried out using blood. The source is a man aged 70-80 years in good health. Each CDR3 is given without its conserved first and last residue. Each record gives: J gene, V gene, D gene, CDR3 protein. A D gene is named only where the DNA matches it firmly.

>TRBJ2-7|TRBV24-1|.
ATSDSTTSLYEQY
>TRBJ1-3|TRBV9|.
ASSVALDSLSGNTIY
>TRBJ2-3|TRBV29-1|TRBD2
SDTSGSTDTQY
>TRBJ2-1|TRBV10-3|TRBD2
AISESMTSGSYNEQL
>TRBJ2-1|TRBV29-1|TRBD2
SGGLAKGNEQF
>.|TRBV11-1|.
ASQGDSEQY
>TRBJ2-3|TRBV14|.
ASSQEGDDTQY
>TRBJ2-7|TRBV20-1|TRBD1
SANSQGAFEQY
>TRBJ2-2|TRBV10-3|TRBD1
AISKGDRGTGELF
>TRBJ2-6|TRBV20-1|TRBD1
SARDIEQGVGGANVLT
>TRBJ2-5|TRBV14|TRBD1
ASSHGDRGPQY
>TRBJ2-5|TRBV5-6|.
ASSLVSESNQETQY
>TRBJ1-4|TRBV12-3/TRBV12-4|.
ASRSGGIPEKLF
>TRBJ2-7|TRBV10-3|TRBD2
AITGEGYEQY
>TRBJ2-5|TRBV10-1|TRBD1
ASLLAILPGQGEETQY
>TRBJ1-5|TRBV10-3|.
AISEGLSNQPQH
>TRBJ2-1|TRBV3-1|.
ASSQYDNEQF
>TRBJ2-5|TRBV20-1|TRBD2
SATRTSRAPQETQY
>.|TRBV12-5|TRBD2
ASGLVGDYSYEQY
>TRBJ2-1|TRBV29-1|TRBD2
SVRASGGYNEQF
>TRBJ2-5|TRBV2|TRBD1
ASSEQGVNQETQY
>TRBJ2-2|TRBV7-9|TRBD1
ASSLAGRTGKLF
>TRBJ1-6|TRBV20-1|.
SARVGRPYNSPLH
>TRBJ2-2|TRBV2|TRBD2
ASSERGIGSGRSHYTGELF
>.|TRBV12-3/TRBV12-4|.
ASSPELNEQF
>TRBJ2-1|TRBV29-1|TRBD2
STEGTSGTNEQF
>TRBJ2-3|TRBV20-1|TRBD2
SARLAGGPDTQY
>TRBJ1-6|TRBV4-1|.
ASSQEEGGDYSPLH
>TRBJ2-6|TRBV30|TRBD1
AWDRGLGANVLT
>TRBJ2-4|TRBV25-1|TRBD1
ASRSDRDGKNIQY
>TRBJ1-6|TRBV6-1|TRBD1
ASSEADRPNSPLH
>.|TRBV2|.
ASSVGVEQF
>TRBJ2-7|TRBV28|TRBD2
ASSFSGTSVDYEQY
>TRBJ2-2|TRBV2|.
ASRGVKGTGELF
>TRBJ2-3|TRBV5-1|.
ASNLEGGSTDTQY
>TRBJ2-3|TRBV28|.
ASSPLYRATDTQY
>TRBJ2-1|TRBV5-1|TRBD2
ASRPGLAVGEEQF
>TRBJ2-5|TRBV5-1|TRBD1
ASRSGQGRETQY
>TRBJ1-4|TRBV6-5|.
ASRPSGSANEKLF
>.|TRBV25-1|.
ASLRGLTYEQY
>TRBJ2-1|TRBV29-1|TRBD2
SGVTSGIQF
>TRBJ2-7|TRBV6-2/TRBV6-3|TRBD1
ASTPDRAGEQY